Listed below are T cell receptor beta chains from one sample, sequenced in a study of cytomegalovirus exposure and HLA in healthy donors. The protocol was immunoSEQ multiplex PCR, while the TCRdb copy is restricted to in-frame clones and leaves out a portion. The repertoire includes 150,000 to 250,000 clones, over 65% of them detected once, and 0.08% to 0.1% sits in the top ten. Specimen: PBMCs. The receptor set was obtained from a boy aged 2 to 10 in good health and CMV-seronegative. CDR3s include the opening cysteine and the closing phenylalanine or tryptophan. A D gene is named only where the DNA matches it firmly. The size field is filled for only some rows; it gives once, few, many or a size class.

V,size,J,D,length,DNA,CDR3
TRBV15,NA,TRBJ2-3,NA,15,TGTGCCACCAGCAGGGCGGGACAGAGCACAGATACGCAGTATTTT,CATSRAGQSTDTQYF
TRBV5-4,NA,TRBJ1-3,TRBD1,15,TGTGCCAGCAGCTCCGGACAGGGGTCTGGAAACACCATATATTTT,CASSSGQGSGNTIYF
TRBV6-5,NA,TRBJ1-2,TRBD1,14,TGTGCCAGCAGATCAAACAGGGGCAGCTATGGCTACACCTTC,CASRSNRGSYGYTF
TRBV4-1,NA,TRBJ2-7,NA,15,TGCGCCAGCAGCCGCACTGGCGTGGGAGCCTACGAGCAGTACTTC,CASSRTGVGAYEQYF
TRBV7-8,NA,TRBJ1-2,NA,13,TGTGCCAGCAGCTTCAGGGGAAACTATGGCTACACCTTC,CASSFRGNYGYTF
TRBV7-2,NA,TRBJ1-2,TRBD1,13,TGTGCCAGCAGCCCGACAGGGGACTATGGCTACACCTTC,CASSPTGDYGYTF
TRBV7-2,NA,TRBJ2-5,NA,13,TGTGCCAGCAGCTCGGGGATATGGGAGACCCAGTACTTC,CASSSGIWETQYF
TRBV13,NA,TRBJ2-7,TRBD1,16,TGTGCCAGCAGCCGCCCCGGGACAGGGGGCCCCTACGAGCAGTACTTC,CASSRPGTGGPYEQYF
TRBV5-1,few,TRBJ1-3,TRBD1,14,TGCGCCACCTCTGAACAGGGGGCCGGGGACACCATATATTTT,CATSEQGAGDTIYF
TRBV6-5,NA,TRBJ1-2,NA,15,TGTGCCAGCAGTTACTCGAGTGGCAGGGGCTATGGCTACACCTTC,CASSYSSGRGYGYTF
TRBV7-6,NA,TRBJ1-4,NA,13,TGTGCCAGCAGCTTAGCGGGGAGTGAAAAACTGTTTTTT,CASSLAGSEKLFF
TRBV5-8,NA,TRBJ2-7,NA,14,TGTGCCAGCAGGCGAAGGCAGGGTTTCGGGGAGCAGTACTTC,CASRRRQGFGEQYF